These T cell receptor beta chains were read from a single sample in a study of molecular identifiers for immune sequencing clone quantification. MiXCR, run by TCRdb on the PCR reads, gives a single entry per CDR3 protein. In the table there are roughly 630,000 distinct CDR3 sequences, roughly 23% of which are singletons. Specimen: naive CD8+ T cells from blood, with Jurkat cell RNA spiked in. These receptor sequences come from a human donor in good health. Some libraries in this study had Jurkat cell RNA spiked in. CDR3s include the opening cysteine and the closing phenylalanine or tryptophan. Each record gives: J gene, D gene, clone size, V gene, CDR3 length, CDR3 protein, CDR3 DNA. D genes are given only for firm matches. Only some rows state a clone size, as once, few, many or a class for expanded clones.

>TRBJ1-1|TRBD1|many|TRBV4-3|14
CASSQRDRGPEAFF
TGCGCCAGCAGCCAAAGGGACAGGGGTCCTGAAGCTTTCTTT
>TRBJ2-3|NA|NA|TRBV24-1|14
CATSDLGDTDTQYF
TGTGCCACCAGTGATCTTGGGGACACAGATACGCAGTATTTT
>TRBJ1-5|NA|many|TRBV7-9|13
CASSQGPYQPQHF
TGTGCCAGCAGCCAGGGCCCCTATCAGCCCCAGCATTTT
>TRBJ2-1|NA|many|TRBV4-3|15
CASSQDEGTANEQFF
TGCGCCAGCAGCCAAGATGAAGGGACCGCTAATGAGCAGTTCTTC
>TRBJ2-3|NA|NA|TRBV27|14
CASIRQGSTDTQYF
TGTGCCAGCATCCGGCAGGGCAGCACAGATACGCAGTATTTT
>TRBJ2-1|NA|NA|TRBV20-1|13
CSARGVTYNEQFF
TGCAGTGCTCGAGGAGTTACCTACAATGAGCAGTTCTTC
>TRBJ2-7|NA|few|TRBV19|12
CASSSGRYEQYF
TGTGCCAGTAGTTCCGGACGATACGAGCAGTACTTC
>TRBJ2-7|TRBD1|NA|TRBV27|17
CASTGTGPLPGSYEQYF
TGTGCCAGCACCGGGACAGGCCCGTTACCCGGCTCCTACGAGCAGTACTTC
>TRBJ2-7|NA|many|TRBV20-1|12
CSGSSGSYEQYF
TGCAGTGGGTCTTCCGGGAGTTACGAGCAGTACTTC
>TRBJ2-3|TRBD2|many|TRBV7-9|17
CASSQSLGGDRTDTQYF
TGTGCCAGCAGCCAATCCCTGGGGGGGGATCGCACAGATACGCAGTATTTT
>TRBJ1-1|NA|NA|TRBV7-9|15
CASSRAGYLGTEAFF
TGTGCCAGCAGCCGCGCCGGGTATCTGGGTACTGAAGCTTTCTTT
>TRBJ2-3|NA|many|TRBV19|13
CASSIFSGDTQYF
TGTGCCAGTAGTATTTTCTCCGGAGATACGCAGTATTTT
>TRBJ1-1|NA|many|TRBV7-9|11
CASSLEGEAFF
TGTGCCAGCAGCTTGGAGGGGGAAGCTTTCTTT
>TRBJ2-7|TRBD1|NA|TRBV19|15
CASSPGTGRVYEQYF
TGTGCCAGTAGTCCCGGGACAGGCCGAGTCTACGAGCAGTACTTC
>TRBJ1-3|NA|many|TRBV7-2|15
CASSLLRSSGNTIYF
TGTGCCAGCAGCCTTCTCAGGAGCTCTGGAAACACCATATATTTT
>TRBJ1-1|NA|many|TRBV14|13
CASSQGRSTEAFF
TGTGCCAGCAGCCAAGGCAGGAGTACTGAAGCTTTCTTT
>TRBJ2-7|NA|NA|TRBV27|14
CASSPNPTGNEQYF
TGTGCCAGCAGTCCGAACCCAACAGGGAACGAGCAGTACTTC
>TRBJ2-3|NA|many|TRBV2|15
CASSTTIRFADTQYF
TGTGCCAGCAGTACTACAATAAGGTTTGCAGATACGCAGTATTTT
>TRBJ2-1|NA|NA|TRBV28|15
CASTDGSKPYNEQFF
TGTGCCAGCACAGACGGGAGCAAACCCTACAATGAGCAGTTCTTC
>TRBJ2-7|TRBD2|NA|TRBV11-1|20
CASSLPITGGSGGSSYEQYF
TGTGCCAGCAGCTTACCAATCACGGGAGGGAGCGGGGGAAGCTCCTACGAGCAGTACTTC
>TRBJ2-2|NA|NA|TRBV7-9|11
CASSRAEELFF
TGTGCCAGCAGCCGGGCTGAGGAGCTGTTTTTT
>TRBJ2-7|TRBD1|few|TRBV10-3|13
CAISELGGDEQYF
TGTGCCATCAGTGAGTTAGGGGGCGACGAGCAGTACTTC
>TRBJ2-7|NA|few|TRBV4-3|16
CASSQDVGHSSYEQYF
TGCGCCAGCAGCCAAGATGTCGGACATAGCTCCTACGAGCAGTACTTC
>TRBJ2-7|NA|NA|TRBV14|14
CACSYRQNSYEQYF
TGTGCCTGCAGCTACCGACAGAACTCCTACGAGCAGTACTTC